This T cell receptor beta chain stems from a study of technical replicates of blood from a handful of donors. CDR1 SGDLS and CDR2 YYNGEE come from the germline V gene. This CDR3 comprises 16 residues. The J segment lost 0 bases and the V segment lost 0 bases, leaving 4 bases of the junction unmatched. The repertoire was sequenced with immunoSEQ multiplex PCR; TCRdb's copy has only in-frame clones and lacks some. The sample records 70,000 to 95,000 clones, 85% to 95% being singletons. The sample taken for sequencing was T cells isolated from PBMCs. The sequence was collected from a human donor in good health. The chain employs TRBV9 and TRBJ2-7; 9 positions match TRBD2. The CDR3 sequence: CASSVDGGGASYEQYF. The CDR3 region has the DNA TGTGCCAGCAGCGTAGACGGCGGGGGGGCCTCCTACGAGCAGTACTTC. The whole variable domain, remainder taken from reference TRBV9 and TRBJ2-7, is DSGVTQTPKHLITATGQRVTLRCSPRSGDLSVYWYQQSLDQGLQFLIQYYNGEERAKGNILERFSAQQFPDLHSELNLSSLELGDSALYFCASSVDGGGASYEQYFGPGTRLTVT.